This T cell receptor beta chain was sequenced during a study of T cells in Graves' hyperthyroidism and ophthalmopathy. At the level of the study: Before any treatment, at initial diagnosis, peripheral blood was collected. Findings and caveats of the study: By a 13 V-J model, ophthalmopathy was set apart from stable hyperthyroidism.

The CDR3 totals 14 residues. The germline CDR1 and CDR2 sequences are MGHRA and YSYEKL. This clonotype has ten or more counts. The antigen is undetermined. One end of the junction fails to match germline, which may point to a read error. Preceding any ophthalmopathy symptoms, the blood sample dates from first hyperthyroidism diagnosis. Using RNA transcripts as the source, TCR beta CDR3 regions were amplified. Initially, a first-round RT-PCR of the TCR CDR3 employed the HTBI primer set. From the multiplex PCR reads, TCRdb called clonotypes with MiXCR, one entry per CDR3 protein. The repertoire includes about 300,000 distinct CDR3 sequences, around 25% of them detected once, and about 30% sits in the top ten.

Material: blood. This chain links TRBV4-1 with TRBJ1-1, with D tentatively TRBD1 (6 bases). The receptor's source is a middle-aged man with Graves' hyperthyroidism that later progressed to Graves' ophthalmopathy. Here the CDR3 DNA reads TGCGCCAGCACCCAATTACAGGGGAACACTGAAGCTTTCTTT. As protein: CASTQLQGNTEAFF.